This entry lists 29 T cell receptor beta chains sequenced from one sample in a study of blood T cell repertoires in COVID-19. Assay: immunoSEQ multiplex PCR; the TCRdb copy retains only in-frame clones and omits some. The sample records about 120,000 clones, around three quarters being singletons. The specimen was peripheral blood. The receptors originated from a woman over 75 with acute or convalescent COVID-19.

The chain has TRBV18 and TRBJ2-7; 11 bases are shared with TRBD2. Germline values: CDR1 KGHSH, CDR2 LQKENI. The CDR3 runs to 16 residues. J lost 6 bases, V lost 0 bases, and 7 bases had no gene match. The CDR3 region has the DNA TGTGCCAGCTCACCACCTCAACTAGCGGGAGTACCCGAGCAGTACTTC. Translating it yields CASSPPQLAGVPEQYF.

V is TRBV15 and J is TRBJ1-6; D remains unclear. Germline V CDR1 and CDR2: LNHNV, YYDKDF (reference sequence). This CDR3 is built from 15 residues. Trimming cost V 1 base and J 6 bases, with 10 bases left between them. CDR3 in DNA: TGTGCCACCAGCAGAGGTGCCGCGGGTAATTCACCCCTCCACTTT. Translation gives CATSRGAAGNSPLHF.

This chain uses TRBV6-5 with TRBJ1-1; D is unclear. The V gene lost 0 bases and the J gene lost 8 bases, with 7 bases spanning the gap. Germline V gene lookup returns CDR1 MNHEY and CDR2 SVGAGI. CDR3 length: 12 amino acids. In DNA, the CDR3 is TGTGCCAGCAGTTACTCTGGGGAGGAAGCTTTCTTT. Its translation: CASSYSGEEAFF.

J is TRBJ2-1 and V is TRBV19, with D perhaps TRBD2 (5 bases). The CDR3 loop spans 12 amino acids. Germline V gene sequence: CDR1 LNHDA, CDR2 SQIVND (reference sequence). The V end lost 3 bases, the J end lost 9 bases, and 9 bases lay between the germline ends. This CDR3 is CASSMGVGEQFF. In nucleotides, the CDR3 is TGTGCCAGTAGTATGGGAGTGGGTGAGCAGTTCTTC.

V usage is TRBV3-1 (or the pseudogene TRBV3-2) and J usage is TRBJ1-2, with 7 nucleotides matching TRBD1. The germline V gene has CDR1 LGHDT and CDR2 YNNKEL (reference sequence). This CDR3 has 15 amino acids. V was pared by 1 base and J by 8 bases, with 10 bases of the junction left unmatched. The CDR3 is CASSQVGRDREGYTF. The CDR3 nucleotides are TGTGCCAGCAGCCAAGTCGGGAGAGACAGGGAAGGCTACACCTTC.

This chain uses TRBV1 with TRBJ1-5. TRBV1 is given as a pseudogene. The length of the CDR3 is 16 residues. The CDR3 loop is CTSSCRRSYSNQPQHF. CDR3 sequence (DNA): TGCACCAGCAGCTGCCGCCGAAGCTATAGCAATCAGCCCCAGCATTTT.

V and J are TRBV24-1 and TRBJ1-2; 9 nucleotides agree with TRBD1. V lost 3 bases to trimming and J lost 2 bases; unmatched junction nucleotides: 6. Germline CDR1 reads KGHDR; CDR2 reads SFDVKD. The CDR3 is made up of 16 amino acids. CDR3 amino acids: CATSDPRTGENYGYTF. DNA of the CDR3: TGTGCCACCAGTGATCCTCGGACAGGGGAAAACTATGGCTACACCTTC.

This chain connects TRBV4-3 to TRBJ1-4; TRBD1 might be the D (5 bases). Between the trimmed V and J ends, which lost 6 bases and 5 bases, there was a span of 7 bases. The CDR3 runs to 12 residues. Germline CDR1 and CDR2: LGHNA and YSLEER. The CDR3, as DNA: TGCGCCAGCAGGCGGGGGAATGAAAAACTGTTTTTT. Translating gives CASRRGNEKLFF.

This chain uses TRBV7-3 with TRBJ2-3; 7 positions match TRBD2. V lost 2 bases, J lost 5 bases, and 7 bases stayed unmatched. This CDR3 is 15 amino acids long. CDR1 and CDR2 from the germline V gene are SGHTA and FQGTGA. The CDR3 DNA follows: TGTGCCAGCAGCTTAGGGGGGAGGGCCGGAGATACGCAGTATTTT. It codes for CASSLGGRAGDTQYF.

The CDR3 is CASSAHGKTAEAFF. CDR3 nucleotides: TGTGCCAGCAGCGCCCACGGGAAAACGGCCGAAGCTTTCTTT. V gene TRBV4-2 combines with J gene TRBJ1-1; D not certain. The CDR3 extends over 14 amino acids. V shed 5 bases and J shed 8 bases, with 18 bases lying between them. Looked up from germline, CDR1 is LGHNA and CDR2 is YNFKEQ.

This clone was detected only a few times. V gene TRBV5-6 combines with J gene TRBJ1-5; TRBD1 aligns across 9 bases. Germline CDR1 is SGHDT and CDR2 is YYEEEE. Germline trimming cut 3 bases from V and 2 bases from J; bases unmatched to any gene: 6. This CDR3 has 16 amino acids. The CDR3 sequence is CASSSRQGGGNQPQHF. The CDR3 DNA reads as TGTGCCAGCAGCTCCCGACAGGGGGGGGGCAATCAGCCCCAGCATTTT.

This sequence joins TRBV9 and TRBJ1-2, with D possibly being TRBD1 (5 bases). The CDR3 sequence is 17 residues long. V was trimmed by 0 bases and J by 4 bases, leaving 19 bases between them. The germline gives CDR1 SGDLS, CDR2 YYNGEE. This CDR3 reads CASSVGVGRAAPYGYTF. In DNA form, the CDR3 reads TGTGCCAGCAGCGTAGGAGTCGGCAGGGCGGCCCCCTATGGCTACACCTTC.

This clone showed up just once. The chain carries TRBV5-6 and TRBJ2-7; D not resolved. Deletions cut 0 bases from V and 1 base from J, with 8 bases between. The V gene's germline CDR1 is SGHDT and CDR2 YYEEEE. The CDR3 spans 14 residues. CDR3 sequence: CASSLGHLSYEQYF. In nucleotides, the CDR3 is TGTGCCAGCAGCTTGGGACATCTATCCTACGAGCAGTACTTC.

The V and J genes are TRBV3-1 (or the pseudogene TRBV3-2) and TRBJ1-3; 7 positions match TRBD1. Trimming took 4 bases from V and 3 from J; bases not matched to a gene: 3. This CDR3 is 14 amino acids long. Germline CDR1 LGHDT, CDR2 YNNKEL (reference sequence). CDR3 residues: CASSLGTVGNTIYF. For the CDR3, the DNA is TGTGCCAGCAGCCTAGGGACAGTTGGAAACACCATATATTTT.

This clone has just one count. The chain is built from TRBV9 and TRBJ2-2, with D unclear. V was cut by 3 bases and J by 7 bases, with 4 bases left in between. CDR3 length equals 11 residues. CDR1 and CDR2 from the germline V gene are SGDLS and YYNGEE. CDR3 bases: TGTGCCAGCAGCGGCTACGGGGAGCTGTTTTTT. It encodes CASSGYGELFF. Full variable domain (rest looked up from reference TRBV9 and TRBJ2-2): DSGVTQTPKHLITATGQRVTLRCSPRSGDLSVYWYQQSLDQGLQFLIQYYNGEERAKGNILERFSAQQFPDLHSELNLSSLELGDSALYFCASSGYGELFFGEGSRLTVL.

V is TRBV6-2 or TRBV6-3 and J is TRBJ2-1; 11 bases align to TRBD1. The CDR3 totals 14 residues. Looked up from germline, CDR1 is MNHEY and CDR2 is SVGEGT. V lost 6 bases, J lost 4 bases, and 2 bases stayed unmatched. CDR3 sequence reads: CASSRDRGYNEQFF. The CDR3 region has the DNA TGTGCCAGCAGCCGGGACAGGGGGTACAATGAGCAGTTCTTC.

This rearrangement joins TRBV7-2 to TRBJ2-5, with a weak D call TRBD1 (6 bases). Germline V gene data show CDR1 as SGHTA and CDR2 as FQGNSA. The CDR3 extends over 16 amino acids. V shed 4 bases and J shed 4 bases, with 19 bases lying between them. This CDR3 reads CASSSRITGSGETQYF. The CDR3 DNA reads TGTGCCAGCAGCTCCCGTATAACAGGGTCGGGAGAGACCCAGTACTTC. Using reference TRBV7-2 and TRBJ2-5 for the parts outside the CDR3, the full variable domain is GAGVSQSPSNKVTEKGKDVELRCDPISGHTALYWYRQSLGQGLEFLIYFQGNSAPDKSGLPSDRFSAERTGGSVSTLTIQRTQQEDSAVYLCASSSRITGSGETQYFGPGTRLLVL.

This sequence joins TRBV19 and TRBJ2-7; 7 bases fit TRBD2. The germline V gene encodes CDR1 LNHDA and CDR2 SQIVND (reference sequence). The CDR3 length is 14 residues. V lost 5 bases and J lost 0; bases outside the gene matches: 4. CDR3 nucleotide sequence: TGTGCCAGTAGTCGGGGCGGGAGCTCCTACGAGCAGTACTTC. Amino acid sequence: CASSRGGSSYEQYF.

The J gene is TRBJ1-3, the V gene TRBV6-5, with 7 nucleotides matching TRBD1. The CDR3 length is 15 residues. With 8 bases clipped from V and 0 bases from J, the junction kept 7 bases outside the gene matches. Germline values: CDR1 MNHEY, CDR2 SVGAGI. CDR3 DNA: TGTGCCAGCCTTTCGAGGACAGGCTCTGGAAACACCATATATTTT. Protein: CASLSRTGSGNTIYF.

V is TRBV28 and J is TRBJ1-1, with no clear D. The CDR3 runs 11 residues. V gave up 3 bases and J gave up 8 bases, with 7 bases separating them. Germline V gene data show CDR1 as MDHEN and CDR2 as SYDVKM. CDR3 sequence reads: CASSLSREAFF. CDR3 DNA: TGTGCCAGCAGTTTGAGCCGGGAAGCTTTCTTT.

V gene TRBV5-6 combines with J gene TRBJ1-1; TRBD1 matches at 9 bases. With 2 bases clipped from V and 10 bases from J, the junction kept 12 bases outside the gene matches. The CDR3 has 15 residues. CDR1 is SGHDT and CDR2 is YYEEEE in the germline V gene. The CDR3 nucleotides read TGTGCCAGCAGCTTTTTACAGGGGGCGGCTGGAGCAGCTTTCTTT. This codes for CASSFLQGAAGAAFF.

The genes are TRBV15 and TRBJ2-1; 11 nucleotides align to TRBD2. The trim removed 0 bases at V and 9 bases at J, leaving 1 base unmatched. Germline V CDR1 and CDR2: LNHNV, YYDKDF (reference sequence). The CDR3 is made up of 14 amino acids. The CDR3 DNA is TGTGCCACCAGCAGAGAGACTAGCGGGATTGAGCAGTTCTTC. This gives the protein CATSRETSGIEQFF.

The V gene is TRBV11-2, the J gene TRBJ1-5, with D possibly matching TRBD1 (5 bases). Trimming pared 1 base from V and 1 base from J, leaving 8 bases between. CDR3 length: 15 amino acids. From germline, CDR1 is SGHAT and CDR2 FQNNGV. The CDR3 nucleotides are TGTGCCAGCAGCTTAGCAGGGATGAGCAATCAGCCCCAGCATTTT. This translates into CASSLAGMSNQPQHF.

The CDR3 spells CASSDGRARRGGYTF. In nucleotides, the CDR3 is TGTGCCAGCAGTGATGGCAGGGCCCGGAGGGGCGGCTACACCTTC. The chain is built from TRBV6-1 and TRBJ1-2; the D gene is possibly TRBD1 (5 bases). The V gene lost 3 bases and the J gene lost 8 bases, with 19 bases spanning the gap. The CDR3 is 15 amino acids. CDR1 is MNHNS and CDR2 is SASEGT in the germline V gene.

Turning to this clone: A single base separates this from a much larger clone, so it may be a read error. Other DNA sequences in the sample encode the same CDR3. The chain uses TRBV6-5 and TRBJ2-7; maybe TRBD1 (5 bases). The CDR3 covers 15 residues. The germline V gene encodes CDR1 MNHEY and CDR2 SVGAGI. With 5 bases removed from V and 0 bases from J, the gap between germline ends came to 14 bases. CDR3 DNA: TGTGCCAGCAGTCAATACCCAGACAGCTCCTACGAGCAGTACTTC. Translated: CASSQYPDSSYEQYF.

This chain joins TRBV5-1 and TRBJ1-1; 11 positions match TRBD1. The CDR3 extends over 14 amino acids. CDR1 is SGHRS and CDR2 is YFSETQ in the germline V gene. The V segment lost 4 bases and the J segment 5 bases; nucleotides outside the gene matches: 4. The chain's CDR3 is CASSRDRGETEAFF. The CDR3 nucleotides read TGCGCCAGCAGCAGGGACAGGGGGGAAACTGAAGCTTTCTTT.

This clone has more than one count but fewer than ten. This chain links TRBV7-9 with TRBJ1-1; perhaps TRBD1 as D (5 bases). This CDR3 spans 12 amino acids. Germline CDR1 is SEHNR and CDR2 is FQNEAQ (reference sequence). V was shortened by 5 bases and J by 11 bases, with 15 bases between the two germline ends. The CDR3 nucleotides read TGTGCCAGCAGCCTGATGGGGCCACGGGCTTTCTTT. Amino acids: CASSLMGPRAFF.

This clone was seen more than once but under ten times. This chain links TRBV21-1 with TRBJ2-7; TRBD1 is the table's D call and was not checked against the DNA. TRBV21-1 is a recognized pseudogene. This CDR3 is 14 amino acids long. The CDR3 region is CASSIRDNSYEQYF. DNA for the CDR3: TGTGCCAGCAGCATCCGGGACAACTCCTACGAGCAGTACTTC.

The table lists this clone with a count of one. The chain couples TRBV5-1 to TRBJ1-4; 10 nucleotides line up with TRBD1. Per the germline V gene, CDR1 is SGHRS and CDR2 is YFSETQ. The CDR3 is 14 residues long. V dropped 5 bases and J dropped 8; count of bases not matched to a gene: 6. The CDR3 protein is CASRPGTGDEKLFF. CDR3 bases: TGCGCCAGCAGACCGGGGACAGGGGACGAAAAACTGTTTTTT.